This T cell receptor (beta chain) was captured by sequencing in a study of a mutant IDH1 vaccine in newly diagnosed glioma. Study overall: Treated patients showed a male proportion of 62.5%, a female proportion of roughly 40%, and a mean age of approximately 40 years. The earlier regimen, radiotherapy, temozolomide, or both, was most often both.

The study's findings and limits: Seemingly, top peripheral T cell clonotype changes bore no relation to pseudoprogression. Immune responses induced by the vaccine were seen in roughly 93% of patients, spanning multiple MHC alleles.

Clones were sequenced by immunoSEQ multiplex PCR, and TCRdb holds only the in-frame ones, with some missing. The data contain roughly 99,000 clones, 70% to 90% of them seen just once; the ten biggest clones take up approximately 0.6%. The germline V gene encodes CDR1 KGHSH and CDR2 LQKENI. The CDR3 sequence is 16 residues long. With V trimmed by 6 bases and J by 0 bases, 6 bases remained unmatched. In regard to this clone: Antigen unknown.

Time point of the sample: baseline, week 1 (first vaccination visit). Described treatment: pre-vaccination baseline after standard-of-care therapy. The sample in question was PBMCs, obtained from a glioma patient treated with radiotherapy, temozolomide or both. The chain links TRBV18 to TRBJ2-2; 8 nucleotides line up with TRBD2. The sequence came from a woman between 45 and 65 years old with glioma. CDR3 loop: CASSLVSGANTGELFF. CDR3 coding DNA: TGTGCCAGCTCCCTCGTTAGCGGGGCGAACACCGGGGAGCTGTTTTTT.